The T cell receptor beta chain under discussion was sequenced for a study of T cells in Graves' hyperthyroidism and ophthalmopathy. Whole-study context: Peripheral blood was drawn at first diagnosis, prior to all treatment.

This clonotype appeared many times. Antigen specificity is unknown. Study-wide findings and caveats: In the blood, most expanded thyroid clonotypes above 0.001 appeared as well.

RNA transcripts were the template for amplifying TCR beta CDR3 regions. First-round RT-PCR targeting the TCR CDR3 was performed with the HTBI primer set. TCRdb reprocessed the multiplex PCR reads via MiXCR and lists one record per CDR3 protein. This sample has around 380,000 distinct CDR3 sequences; about 14% occur once, and the top ten carry less than 25%. Diagnosis of hyperthyroidism was new in patients aged 18 to 65, and its duration was under 2 months. Uncontrolled infection, other autoimmune disease, pregnancy or lactation barred patients from enrollment. The TCR originated in a man in his thirties or forties with Graves' hyperthyroidism that later progressed to Graves' ophthalmopathy. Sequenced sample: blood.

This CDR3 is CASREGSGANVLTF. The CDR3 nucleotides are TGCGCCAGCAGGGAGGGTTCTGGGGCCAACGTCCTGACTTTC. The chain recombines TRBV5-1 with TRBJ2-6, with D perhaps matching TRBD2 (6 bases). Germline V gives CDR1 SGHRS, CDR2 YFSETQ. The CDR3 is made up of 14 amino acids. Trimming stripped 5 bases from V and 1 base from J, with 7 bases between.